One sample yielded the 17 T cell receptor beta chains listed below, sequenced in a study of identical twins. One entry per CDR3 protein results from TCRdb running MiXCR on the 5' RACE reads. The sample shows 450,000 or so distinct CDR3 sequences, roughly an eighth of them seen only once. This same sample was also part of a study on yellow fever vaccine responses in identical twins.

Sequenced material: CD4+ T cells sorted from blood. These receptors were taken from a woman aged 18-35 years in good health.

The J gene is TRBJ2-3, the V gene TRBV5-1; D might be TRBD1 (6 bases). Between the trimmed V and J ends, which lost 4 bases and 12 bases, there was a span of 21 bases. The CDR3 consists of 14 residues. The germline V gene has CDR1 SGHRS and CDR2 YFSETQ. The CDR3 region is CASSPSSLGALQYF. Here the CDR3 DNA reads TGCGCCAGCAGCCCGAGTAGTTTGGGGGCCCTACAGTATTTT.

This clonotype was seen more than once but under ten times. The J gene is TRBJ2-7, the V gene TRBV10-3, with 9 bases aligning to TRBD1. Germline V gives CDR1 ENHRY, CDR2 SYGVKD. The CDR3 runs 16 residues. The ends lost 0 bases at V and 6 bases at J; junction bases unmatched: 9. CDR3 nucleotide sequence: TGTGCCATCAGTGAGTCGAACAGGGGGCATCATCGCGAGCAGTACTTC. Encoded protein: CAISESNRGHHREQYF.

Ten or more counts support this clonotype. The chain couples TRBV7-8 to TRBJ2-1, with D uncertain. Trimming stripped 5 bases from V and 7 bases from J, with 12 bases between. In germline, CDR1 is SGHVS, CDR2 FQNEAQ. The CDR3 has 13 amino acids. Written as DNA, the CDR3 is TGTGCCAGCAGCCCCCCCCCCGGGAATGAGCAGTTCTTC. The encoded protein is CASSPPPGNEQFF.

This chain connects TRBV28 to TRBJ2-1; D is uncertain. The CDR3 is 15 residues long. Germline CDR1 is MDHEN and CDR2 is SYDVKM. Trimming stripped 6 bases from V and 6 bases from J, with 18 bases between. CDR3 region: CASSLPRSRLNEQFF. In DNA, the CDR3 is TGTGCCAGCAGCCTACCCCGGTCCAGGCTCAATGAGCAGTTCTTC. The entire variable domain, with the rest obtained from reference TRBV28 and TRBJ2-1, is as follows: DVKVTQSSRYLVKRTGEKVFLECVQDMDHENMFWYRQDPGLGLRLIYFSYDVKMKEKGDIPEGYSVSREKKERFSLILESASTNQTSMYLCASSLPRSRLNEQFFGPGTRLTVL.

The chain couples TRBV11-2 to TRBJ2-7; 10 bases are a match to TRBD2. The length of the CDR3 is 17 residues. From germline, CDR1 is SGHAT and CDR2 FQNNGV. J gave up 0 bases and V 1 base, and 6 bases lay outside the gene matches. CDR3 amino acids: CASSLGPSGGSSYEQYF. For the CDR3, the DNA is TGTGCCAGCAGCTTAGGTCCTAGCGGGGGAAGCTCCTACGAGCAGTACTTC.

This clonotype was detected a few times. V usage is TRBV19 and J usage is TRBJ2-7; 10 bases are a match to TRBD1. The germline V gene has CDR1 LNHDA and CDR2 SQIVND (reference sequence). V shed 5 bases, J shed 5 bases, and the junction held 9 bases outside the gene matches. The CDR3 is made up of 15 amino acids. CDR3 in amino acids: CASSPRQGAGDEQYF. Here the CDR3 DNA reads TGTGCCAGTAGTCCCAGACAGGGGGCTGGCGACGAGCAGTACTTC.

This chain links TRBV6-6 with TRBJ1-4, with no clear D. Germline assignment: CDR1 MNHNY and CDR2 SVGAGI (reference sequence). The V gene lost 5 bases and the J gene lost 7 bases, with 11 bases spanning the gap. The CDR3 runs to 13 residues. The CDR3 protein is CASSLRASEKLFF. The CDR3 coding sequence is TGTGCCAGCAGTCTCCGGGCATCTGAAAAACTGTTTTTT.

The table lists this clonotype with a few counts. The CDR3 is CASSAGQHNSPLHF. CDR3 DNA: TGTGCCAGCAGTGCGGGACAGCATAATTCACCCCTCCACTTT. The rearrangement uses TRBV6-1 and TRBJ1-6; 7 bases map to TRBD1. The CDR3 totals 14 residues. Germline CDR1 reads MNHNS; CDR2 reads SASEGT. The V segment lost 4 bases and the J segment 5 bases; nucleotides outside the gene matches: 2.

This clonotype was seen more than once but under ten times. The gene calls are TRBV7-2 and TRBJ2-3; D may be TRBD1 (5 bases). The CDR3 length is 15 residues. Germline V gives CDR1 SGHTA, CDR2 FQGNSA. Trimming shortened V by 2 bases and J by 0 bases, and 9 bases separated the two germline ends. In DNA form, the CDR3 reads TGTGCCAGCAGCTTACGGGCAGGGAGCACAGATACGCAGTATTTT. Translated, it gives CASSLRAGSTDTQYF. The variable domain in full, completed from reference TRBV7-2 and TRBJ2-3, reads GAGVSQSPSNKVTEKGKDVELRCDPISGHTALYWYRQSLGQGLEFLIYFQGNSAPDKSGLPSDRFSAERTGGSVSTLTIQRTQQEDSAVYLCASSLRAGSTDTQYFGPGTRLTVL.

V and J are TRBV20-1 and TRBJ1-5; TRBD1 matches at 7 bases. The CDR3 totals 14 residues. Trimming took 6 bases from V and 11 from J; bases not matched to a gene: 16. CDR1 and CDR2 (germline): DFQATT, SNEGSKA (reference sequence). The CDR3 bases are TGCAGTGCAAATAGACAGGGCTCCCAGGGAGCCCAGCATTTT. Residues: CSANRQGSQGAQHF.

The chain employs TRBV5-1 and TRBJ2-1; 9 bases align to TRBD2. With V trimmed by 4 bases and J by 6 bases, 8 bases remained unmatched. This CDR3 has 15 residues. Per the germline V gene, CDR1 is SGHRS and CDR2 is YFSETQ. CDR3 in amino acids: CASSDGLASANEQFF. CDR3 bases: TGCGCCAGCAGCGACGGACTAGCGTCTGCCAATGAGCAGTTCTTC. Full variable domain (remainder filled in from reference TRBV5-1 and TRBJ2-1): KAGVTQTPRYLIKTRGQQVTLSCSPISGHRSVSWYQQTPGQGLQFLFEYFSETQRNKGNFPGRFSGRQFSNSRSEMNVSTLELGDSALYLCASSDGLASANEQFFGPGTRLTVL.

DNA for the CDR3: TGTGCCAGCAGCTACGGACAGGCGATATCCTACGAGCAGTACTTC. This sequence encodes CASSYGQAISYEQYF. The chain is built from TRBV11-2 and TRBJ2-7; 7 bases are a match to TRBD1. There are 15 residues in the CDR3. The junction had 7 bases not matched to a gene; V was cut back by 4 bases and J by 1 base. Germline V lookup: CDR1 SGHAT, CDR2 FQNNGV.

This clonotype was seen only a few times. V usage is TRBV14 and J usage is TRBJ2-4, with 7 positions matching TRBD2. This CDR3 is built from 18 residues. With V trimmed by 1 base and J by 0 bases, 9 bases remained unmatched. The germline gives CDR1 SGHDN, CDR2 FVKESK. The CDR3 sequence is CASSQAAAGTLAKNIQYF. The CDR3 bases are TGTGCCAGCAGCCAAGCTGCAGCGGGAACCCTAGCCAAAAACATTCAGTACTTC. Full variable domain (outside the CDR3, taken from reference TRBV14 and TRBJ2-4): EAGVTQFPSHSVIEKGQTVTLRCDPISGHDNLYWYRRVMGKEIKFLLHFVKESKQDESGMPNNRFLAERTGGTYSTLKVQPAELEDSGVYFCASSQAAAGTLAKNIQYFGAGTRLSVL.

V gene TRBV29-1 combines with J gene TRBJ2-7; 10 nucleotides agree with TRBD1. This CDR3 region has 13 residues. Germline V CDR1 and CDR2: SQVTM, ANQGSEA. V shed 6 bases, J shed 4 bases, and the junction held 6 bases outside the gene matches. The CDR3 nucleotides read TGCAGCGTGGGGCGACAGGGGGCTTACGAGCAGTACTTC. It encodes CSVGRQGAYEQYF.

This clonotype was observed a few times. CDR3 in DNA: TGTGCCAGCAGCACACCTAGCGGGCGAACAGATACGCAGTATTTT. Residues: CASSTPSGRTDTQYF. This chain connects TRBV6-1 to TRBJ2-3, with TRBD2 matching over 8 bases. The germline V gene has CDR1 MNHNS and CDR2 SASEGT. V lost 6 bases, J lost 3 bases, and 8 bases stayed unmatched. The CDR3 is 15 residues long.

The chain uses TRBV15 and TRBJ2-5; TRBD2 matches 13 bases. CDR3 size: 17 residues. CDR1 and CDR2 (germline): LNHNV, YYDKDF (reference sequence). The ends lost 5 bases at V and 0 bases at J; junction bases unmatched: 6. The CDR3 DNA reads TGTGCCACCAGCCTCCTAGGACTAGCGGGGGACCAAGAGACCCAGTACTTC. The encoded protein is CATSLLGLAGDQETQYF.

The chain is built from TRBV6-5 and TRBJ2-5, with TRBD1 matching 11 bases. This CDR3 has 14 amino acids. The germline gives CDR1 MNHEY, CDR2 SVGAGI. Trimming took 2 bases from V and 7 from J; bases not matched to a gene: 3. CDR3 nucleotide sequence: TGTGCCAGCAGTTACCCGGGACAGGGGGTGACCCAGTACTTC. Translation gives CASSYPGQGVTQYF.